The sequence of this T cell receptor beta chain was determined in a study of OX40 agonist ivuxolimab in advanced cancers. Across the study: Ivuxolimab, which is an agonistic anti-OX40 (CD134) antibody, was administered to the patients.

The data were produced by immunoSEQ multiplex PCR, yet TCRdb's version contains in-frame clones alone and is incomplete. Among about 80,000 clones listed, 80% to 90% were seen once. V was pared by 4 bases and J by 5 bases, with 15 bases between. This CDR3 spans 14 amino acids. Germline V lookup: CDR1 SGDLS, CDR2 YYNGEE. The chain links TRBV9 to TRBJ1-1; D remains unclear. This specimen consisted of CD4+ or CD8+ T cells sorted from blood, obtained in a trial of the OX40 agonist ivuxolimab. The TCR comes from an adult with an advanced solid tumor such as melanoma, head and neck, liver or kidney cancer. In DNA, the CDR3 is TGTGCCAGCAGCCCCCGGGAGGCTAGGACTGAAGCTTTCTTT. This codes for CASSPREARTEAFF.